This TCR beta chain originates from a study of a mutant IDH1 vaccine in newly diagnosed glioma. Study details: Treated patients were approximately 62% male, roughly 40% female, mean age approximately 42 years. Standard pretreatment was either radiotherapy, temozolomide, or, for most, radiochemotherapy with temozolomide.

Time point: week 23, last vaccination. A single vaccine dose contained 300 ug of mutant IDH1 20-mer peptide, and topical imiquimod was used with it. This CDR3 has 13 residues. CDR1 LNHNV and CDR2 YYDKDF come from the germline V gene (reference sequence). V was cut by 1 base and J by 4 bases, with 7 bases left in between. Profiled with immunoSEQ multiplex PCR; TCRdb holds only in-frame clones, not every one. Among around 78,000 clones listed, approximately 85% were seen once. Worth noting for this clone: Antigen unknown.

The source was PBMCs, collected from a glioma patient whose treatment included an IDH1 peptide vaccine. This receptor was obtained from a man under 40 with glioma. Some clones in this sample may be carry-over from other donors' samples. This chain joins TRBV15 and TRBJ1-1, with D uncertain. The CDR3 nucleotides are TGTGCCACCAGCAGAGGACGGATCACTGAAGCTTTCTTT. Translating gives CATSRGRITEAFF.